Presented here are 2 T cell receptor beta chains from one specimen sequenced in a study of response to subunit inactivated influenza vaccine. TCRdb fed the RT-PCR reads into MiXCR, producing one record per CDR3 protein. The sample records some 600,000 distinct CDR3 sequences, approximately 15% being singletons. Sample: PBMCs from blood, taken 14 days before vaccination. These receptors were taken from a man between 45 and 60 years old who received an inactivated influenza vaccine.

The rearrangement joins TRBV4-2 to TRBJ2-7; D gene unclear. Germline lookup yields CDR1 LGHNA and CDR2 YNFKEQ. The CDR3 is made up of 16 amino acids. Trimming took off 0 bases at V and 2 bases at J, with 14 bases between the two ends. The CDR3 nucleotides are TGTGCCAGCAGCCAAGATTCCACGCCATCTACCTACGAGCAGTACTTC. Its translation: CASSQDSTPSTYEQYF.

The chain joins TRBV7-9 to TRBJ2-7; D uncertain. Germline V gene sequence: CDR1 SEHNR, CDR2 FQNEAQ (reference sequence). The V gene lost 5 bases and the J gene lost 3 bases, with 11 bases spanning the gap. This CDR3 is 13 amino acids long. The CDR3 DNA follows: TGTGCCAGCAGCATCCATCCTAGCTACGAGCAGTACTTC. Its protein is CASSIHPSYEQYF.